A single sample gave rise to the 17 T cell receptor beta chains below, sequenced in a study of shared clonotypes between healthy human individuals. Positively selected for CCR7, the CD45RO-negative cells used as naive CD8 cells excluded terminally differentiated effector memory CD45RA+ cells. Libraries were prepared by immunoSEQ multiplex PCR; TCRdb keeps only in-frame clonotypes and omits some of them. The sample contains about 2 million clones, about 95% of which appear only once. Sequences were obtained from naive CD8+ T cells sorted from blood. The receptors derive from a man between 18 and 35 years old in good health.

This chain uses TRBV30 with TRBJ2-1; D not resolved. Between the trimmed V and J ends, which lost 1 base and 5 bases, there was a span of 9 bases. The germline CDR1 and CDR2 sequences are GTSNPN and SVGIG (reference sequence). CDR3 size: 13 residues. The chain's CDR3 is CAWSAQHDNEQFF. The CDR3 DNA follows: TGTGCCTGGAGTGCCCAGCACGACAATGAGCAGTTCTTC.

V usage is TRBV6-7 and J usage is TRBJ2-7; the D gene is possibly TRBD1 (6 bases). TRBV6-7 is assigned to the ORF class and has an uncertain function. V dropped 6 bases and J dropped 6 bases, with 15 bases sitting between them. There are 13 residues in the CDR3. In nucleotides, the CDR3 is TGTGCCAGCAGGATGCCTCGGACAGCCGAGCAGTACTTC. Residues: CASRMPRTAEQYF.

The gene calls are TRBV6-1 and TRBJ1-4; the D is unclear. The V end was cut by 3 bases, the J end by 8 bases, with 16 bases between. The CDR3 totals 15 residues. Germline V gives CDR1 MNHNS, CDR2 SASEGT. For the CDR3, the DNA is TGTGCCAGCAGTGATCCCGGGAGAACCGAAGAAAAACTGTTTTTT. It yields the protein CASSDPGRTEEKLFF.

The chain has TRBV6-1 and TRBJ2-7; perhaps TRBD1 as D (6 bases). V dropped 10 bases and J dropped 4 bases, with 23 bases sitting between them. This CDR3 region has 15 residues. Germline lookup yields CDR1 MNHNS and CDR2 SASEGT. The DNA for the CDR3 is TGTGCCACCCTAGGGGTAGGGGGAACGATATACGAGCAGTACTTC. This translates into CATLGVGGTIYEQYF.

About this clone: Additional DNA sequences in this sample encode the identical CDR3. The chain recombines TRBV4-3 with TRBJ2-7; perhaps TRBD2 as D (6 bases). The CDR3 runs to 14 residues. Germline lookup yields CDR1 LGHNA and CDR2 YSLEER. V lost 1 base and J lost 3, with 10 bases in between. CDR3 bases: TGCGCCAGCAGCCAAGGGTTGGGGGGCTACGAGCAGTACTTC. Residues: CASSQGLGGYEQYF.

The V gene is TRBV6-5, the J gene TRBJ1-4; no firm D call. The germline CDR1 and CDR2 sequences are MNHEY and SVGAGI. The V end lost 3 bases, the J end lost 6 bases, and 11 bases lay between the germline ends. CDR3 length: 14 residues. Here the CDR3 DNA reads TGTGCCAGCAGTTATTCTCCGCTGGATGAAAAACTGTTTTTT. As protein: CASSYSPLDEKLFF.

This chain joins TRBV4-1 and TRBJ2-1; the D gene is possibly TRBD1 (6 bases). Trimming cost V 1 base and J 3 bases, with 13 bases left between them. CDR1 MGHRA and CDR2 YSYEKL come from the germline V gene. The CDR3 has 16 residues. CDR3 nucleotide sequence: TGCGCCAGCAGCCAAGGACGTGAGGGGGTCTACAATGAGCAGTTCTTC. This codes for CASSQGREGVYNEQFF.

In regard to this clone: At the DNA level, this CDR3 is encoded by other sequences in the same sample as well. The rearrangement joins TRBV6-1 to TRBJ2-7; D may be TRBD2 (5 bases). CDR3 length equals 14 residues. CDR1 is MNHNS and CDR2 is SASEGT in the germline V gene. Trimming pared 1 base from V and 2 bases from J, leaving 9 bases between. The CDR3 region has the DNA TGTGCCAGCAGTGAAGGAGGAGGCACCTACGAGCAGTACTTC. Translating it yields CASSEGGGTYEQYF.

CDR3: CASTSTGNTIYF. In DNA form, the CDR3 reads TGTGCCAGTACCTCTACTGGAAACACCATATATTTT. The V call is TRBV19, the J call TRBJ1-3; D is uncertain. Trimming removed 7 bases at V and 2 bases at J, with 6 bases between. Germline V gives CDR1 LNHDA, CDR2 SQIVND (reference sequence). The CDR3 contains 12 residues.

The chain combines TRBV5-1 with TRBJ1-1, with a possible D match to TRBD1 (6 bases). Germline V gives CDR1 SGHRS, CDR2 YFSETQ. Trimming took 4 bases from V and 4 from J, leaving 11 bases between them. The CDR3 contains 13 residues. The CDR3 DNA reads TGCGCCAGCAGCGAGGACAGACCCACTGAAGCTTTCTTT. Amino acid sequence: CASSEDRPTEAFF.

This rearrangement joins TRBV6-5 to TRBJ2-7; 8 nucleotides align to TRBD1. The CDR3 runs to 14 residues. Trimming took 5 bases from V and 6 from J; bases not matched to a gene: 9. The germline CDR1 and CDR2 sequences are MNHEY and SVGAGI. Here the CDR3 DNA reads TGTGCCAGCAGTATCCTCGGGACAGGTGTCGAGCAGTACTTC. Its protein is CASSILGTGVEQYF.

The J gene is TRBJ1-1, the V gene TRBV30; no definite D call. The ends were cut back, 7 bases at V and 6 bases at J, with 15 bases in the middle. CDR3 length: 12 residues. Germline CDR1 GTSNPN, CDR2 SVGIG (reference sequence). As DNA, the CDR3 is TGTGCCTCCCCCGGGGATGGACCTGAAGCTTTCTTT. This translates into CASPGDGPEAFF.

This sequence joins TRBV4-3 and TRBJ2-7, with D possibly TRBD1 on 6 matching bases. In germline, CDR1 is LGHNA, CDR2 YSLEER. Trimming removed 3 bases from V and 4 bases from J, with 10 bases in between. The length of the CDR3 is 13 residues. The CDR3 spells CASSHLQGYEQYF. As DNA, the CDR3 is TGCGCCAGCAGCCATCTCCAGGGGTACGAGCAGTACTTC.

The CDR3 region is CASSRPGLPSYNEQFF. The DNA of the CDR3 is TGTGCCAGCAGCCGACCGGGACTACCCTCCTACAATGAGCAGTTCTTC. The chain joins TRBV7-2 to TRBJ2-1; the match to TRBD2 covers 7 bases. The germline V gene has CDR1 SGHTA and CDR2 FQGNSA. The CDR3 runs 16 residues. Unmatched junction bases numbered 7, after V lost 5 bases and J lost 0 bases.

Turning to this clone: Other DNA sequences of this sample code for an identical CDR3. The chain has TRBV5-1 and TRBJ1-1; 11 nucleotides match TRBD1. The trim removed 4 bases at V and 4 bases at J, leaving 3 bases unmatched. Per germline, CDR1 SGHRS and CDR2 YFSETQ. This CDR3 spans 14 amino acids. The chain's CDR3 is CASSPGTGGTEAFF. The CDR3 DNA reads as TGCGCCAGCAGCCCGGGGACAGGGGGCACTGAAGCTTTCTTT.

This chain connects TRBV7-9 to TRBJ1-4, with D unclear. Trimming pared 6 bases from V and 7 bases from J, leaving 9 bases between. The CDR3 length is 12 residues. CDR1 and CDR2 (germline): SEHNR, FQNEAQ (reference sequence). The CDR3 protein is CASSLFGEKLFF. The CDR3 DNA is TGTGCCAGCAGTTTGTTCGGTGAAAAACTGTTTTTT.

The V call is TRBV10-3, the J call TRBJ1-3; 7 bases are shared with TRBD1. The CDR3 is 14 amino acids. Germline-derived CDR1 and CDR2 are ENHRY and SYGVKD. V was pared by 8 bases and J by 2 bases, with 6 bases of the junction left unmatched. The CDR3, as DNA: TGTGCCATCTGGGATACAGGGGCTGGAAACACCATATATTTT. As protein: CAIWDTGAGNTIYF.